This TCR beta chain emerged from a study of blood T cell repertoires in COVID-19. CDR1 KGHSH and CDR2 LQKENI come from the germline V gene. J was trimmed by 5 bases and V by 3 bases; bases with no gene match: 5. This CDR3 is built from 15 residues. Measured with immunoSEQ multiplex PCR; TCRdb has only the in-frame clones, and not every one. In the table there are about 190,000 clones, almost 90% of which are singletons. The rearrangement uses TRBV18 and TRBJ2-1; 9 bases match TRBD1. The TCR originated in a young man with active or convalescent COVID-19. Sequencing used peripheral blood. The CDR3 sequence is CASSPQQGADNEQFF. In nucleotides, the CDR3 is TGTGCCAGCTCACCGCAACAGGGGGCAGACAATGAGCAGTTCTTC.